This T cell receptor beta chain derives from a study of cytomegalovirus exposure and HLA in healthy donors. Points from the study as a whole: An analysis that came later showed most CMV-associated TCR beta chains appearing HLA-restricted.

Of note for this clone: Its antigen remains unknown.

Primers included in the PCR were 60 Vbeta and 13 Jbeta primers. Only in-frame clones appear in the TCRdb table, and some are missing; sequencing was by immunoSEQ multiplex PCR. The sample records around 180,000 clones, over 75% being singletons. Germline V gives CDR1 SGHDT, CDR2 YYEEEE. This CDR3 region has 16 residues. V was shortened by 1 base and J by 1 base, with 15 bases between the two germline ends. V is TRBV5-6 and J is TRBJ2-7, with D possibly TRBD1 on 5 matching bases. The sequence was collected from a woman aged 45 to 65 in good health and CMV-seronegative. Sequenced input: PBMCs. CDR3 sequence: CASSLSPKGQSYEQYF. CDR3 nucleotides: TGTGCCAGCAGCTTGTCCCCCAAGGGGCAGTCCTACGAGCAGTACTTC.